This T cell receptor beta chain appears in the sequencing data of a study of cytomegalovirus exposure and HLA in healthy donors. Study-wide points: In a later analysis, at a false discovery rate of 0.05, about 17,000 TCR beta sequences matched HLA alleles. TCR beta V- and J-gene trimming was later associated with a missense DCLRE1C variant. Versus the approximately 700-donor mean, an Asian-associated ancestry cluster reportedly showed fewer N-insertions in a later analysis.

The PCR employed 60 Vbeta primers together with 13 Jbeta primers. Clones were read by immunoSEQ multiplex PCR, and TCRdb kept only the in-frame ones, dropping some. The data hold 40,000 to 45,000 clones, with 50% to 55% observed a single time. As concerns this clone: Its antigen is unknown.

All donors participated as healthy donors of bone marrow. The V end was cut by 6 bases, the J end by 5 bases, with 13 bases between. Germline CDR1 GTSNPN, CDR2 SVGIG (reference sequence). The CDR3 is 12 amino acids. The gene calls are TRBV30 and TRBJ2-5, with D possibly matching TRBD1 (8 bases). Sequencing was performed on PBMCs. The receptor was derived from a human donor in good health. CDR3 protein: CACDRGGETQYF. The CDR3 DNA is TGTGCCTGCGACAGGGGAGGGGAGACCCAGTACTTC.